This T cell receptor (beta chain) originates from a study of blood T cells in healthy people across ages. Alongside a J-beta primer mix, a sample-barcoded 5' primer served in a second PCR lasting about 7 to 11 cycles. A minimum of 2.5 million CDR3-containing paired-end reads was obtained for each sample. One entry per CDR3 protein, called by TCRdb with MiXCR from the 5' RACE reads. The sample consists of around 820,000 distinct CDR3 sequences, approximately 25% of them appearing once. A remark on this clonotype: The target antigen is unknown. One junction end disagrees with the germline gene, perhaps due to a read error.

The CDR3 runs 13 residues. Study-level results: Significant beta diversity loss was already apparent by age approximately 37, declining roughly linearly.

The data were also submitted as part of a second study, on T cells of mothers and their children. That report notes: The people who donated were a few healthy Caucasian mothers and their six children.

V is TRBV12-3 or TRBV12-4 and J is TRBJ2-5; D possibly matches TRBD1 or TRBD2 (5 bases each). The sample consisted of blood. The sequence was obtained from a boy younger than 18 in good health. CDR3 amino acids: CASSSNSRDPRHF. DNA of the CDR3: TGTGCCAGCAGTTCAAATAGCCGGGACCCAAGACATTTC.